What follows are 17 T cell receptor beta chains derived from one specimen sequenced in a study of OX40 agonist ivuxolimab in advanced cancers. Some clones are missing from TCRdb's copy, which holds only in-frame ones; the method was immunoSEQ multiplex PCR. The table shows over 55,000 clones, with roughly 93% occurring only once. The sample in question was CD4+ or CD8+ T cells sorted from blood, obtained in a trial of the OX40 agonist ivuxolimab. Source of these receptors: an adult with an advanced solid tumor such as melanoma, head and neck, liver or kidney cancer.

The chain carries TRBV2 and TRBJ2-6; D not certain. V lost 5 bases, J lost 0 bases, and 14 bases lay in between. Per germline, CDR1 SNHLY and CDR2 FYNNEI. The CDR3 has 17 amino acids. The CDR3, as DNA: TGTGCCAGCAGTCAGAACATCGTGAGCTCTGGGGCCAACGTCCTGACTTTC. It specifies CASSQNIVSSGANVLTF.

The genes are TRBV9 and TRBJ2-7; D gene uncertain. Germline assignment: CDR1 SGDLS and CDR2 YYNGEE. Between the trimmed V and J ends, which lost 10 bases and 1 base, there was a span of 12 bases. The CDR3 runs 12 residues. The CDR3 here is CAYPNRSYEQYF. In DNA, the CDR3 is TGTGCCTACCCCAATAGATCCTACGAGCAGTACTTC.

This CDR3 is CASMGRRRGYYEQYF. The CDR3 nucleotides read TGCGCCAGCATGGGGAGGCGCAGGGGCTACTACGAGCAGTACTTC. This chain connects TRBV23-1 to TRBJ2-7, with D possibly being TRBD1 or TRBD2 (6 bases each). TRBV23-1 is recorded as an ORF, its role being uncertain. The CDR3 covers 15 residues. V was pared by 7 bases and J by 3 bases, with 19 bases between.

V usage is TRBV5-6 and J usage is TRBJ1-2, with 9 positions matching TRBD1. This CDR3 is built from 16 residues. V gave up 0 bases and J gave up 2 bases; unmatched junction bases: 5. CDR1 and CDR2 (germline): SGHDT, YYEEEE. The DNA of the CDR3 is TGTGCCAGCAGCTTGGAAACAGGGGGCGCGAACTATGGCTACACCTTC. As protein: CASSLETGGANYGYTF. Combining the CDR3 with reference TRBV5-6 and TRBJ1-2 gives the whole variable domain DAGVTQSPTHLIKTRGQQVTLRCSPKSGHDTVSWYQQALGQGPQFIFQYYEEEERQRGNFPDRFSGHQFPNYSSELNVNALLLGDSALYLCASSLETGGANYGYTFGSGTRLTVV.

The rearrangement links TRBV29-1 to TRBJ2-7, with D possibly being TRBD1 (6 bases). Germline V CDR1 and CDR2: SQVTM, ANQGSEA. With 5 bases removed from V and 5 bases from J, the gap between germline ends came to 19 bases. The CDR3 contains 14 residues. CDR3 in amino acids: CSVPTQQGWNEQYF. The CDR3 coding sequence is TGCAGCGTTCCAACCCAACAGGGTTGGAACGAGCAGTACTTC.

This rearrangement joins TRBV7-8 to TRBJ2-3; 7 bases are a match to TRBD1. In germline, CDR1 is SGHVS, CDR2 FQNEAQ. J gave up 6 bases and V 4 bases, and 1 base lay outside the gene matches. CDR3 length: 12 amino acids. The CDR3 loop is CASSSQGDTQYF. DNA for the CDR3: TGTGCCAGCAGCTCACAGGGGGATACGCAGTATTTT.

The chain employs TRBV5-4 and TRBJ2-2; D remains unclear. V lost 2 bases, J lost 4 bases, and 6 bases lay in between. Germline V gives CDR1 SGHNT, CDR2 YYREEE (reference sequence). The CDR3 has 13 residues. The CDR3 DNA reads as TGTGCCAGCAGCTTACACTCCACCGGGGAGCTGTTTTTT. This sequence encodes CASSLHSTGELFF. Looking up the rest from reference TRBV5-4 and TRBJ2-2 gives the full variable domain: ETGVTQSPTHLIKTRGQQVTLRCSSQSGHNTVSWYQQALGQGPQFIFQYYREEENGRGNFPPRFSGLQFPNYSSELNVNALELDDSALYLCASSLHSTGELFFGEGSRLTVL.

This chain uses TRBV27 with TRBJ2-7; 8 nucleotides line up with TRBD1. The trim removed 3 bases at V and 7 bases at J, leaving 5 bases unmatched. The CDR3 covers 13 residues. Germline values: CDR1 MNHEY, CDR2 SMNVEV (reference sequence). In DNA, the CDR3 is TGTGCCAGCAGTTTCGGACAGGGTACTGAGCAGTACTTC. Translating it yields CASSFGQGTEQYF.

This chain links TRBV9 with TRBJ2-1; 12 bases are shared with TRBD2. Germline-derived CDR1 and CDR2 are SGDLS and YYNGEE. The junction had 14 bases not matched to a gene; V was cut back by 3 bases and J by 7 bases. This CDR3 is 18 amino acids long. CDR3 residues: CASSALPSGRAYVNEQFF. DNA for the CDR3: TGTGCCAGCAGCGCCTTGCCTAGCGGGAGGGCCTATGTAAATGAGCAGTTCTTC.

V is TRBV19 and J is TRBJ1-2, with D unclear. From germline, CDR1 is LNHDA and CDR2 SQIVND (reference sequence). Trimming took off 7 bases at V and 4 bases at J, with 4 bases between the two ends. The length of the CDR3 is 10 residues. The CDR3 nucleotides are TGTGCCAGTAAAGCCTATGGCTACACCTTC. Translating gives CASKAYGYTF.

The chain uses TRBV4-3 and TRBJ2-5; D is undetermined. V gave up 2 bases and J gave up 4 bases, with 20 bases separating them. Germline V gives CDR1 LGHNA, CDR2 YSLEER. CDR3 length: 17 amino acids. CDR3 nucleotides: TGCGCCAGCAGCCAACCCTCGCGGACGGAGCCAAGAGAGACCCAGTACTTC. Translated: CASSQPSRTEPRETQYF.

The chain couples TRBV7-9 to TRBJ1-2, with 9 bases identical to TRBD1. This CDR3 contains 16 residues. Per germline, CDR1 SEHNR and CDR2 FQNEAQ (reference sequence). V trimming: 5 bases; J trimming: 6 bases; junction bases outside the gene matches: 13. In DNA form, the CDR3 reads TGTGCCAGCAGCGAGATTGGGACAGGGAGGAAGGATGGCTACACCTTC. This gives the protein CASSEIGTGRKDGYTF. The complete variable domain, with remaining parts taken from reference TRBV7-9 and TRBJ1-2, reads DTGVSQNPRHKITKRGQNVTFRCDPISEHNRLYWYRQTLGQGPEFLTYFQNEAQLEKSRLLSDRFSAERPKGSFSTLEIQRTEQGDSAMYLCASSEIGTGRKDGYTFGSGTRLTVV.

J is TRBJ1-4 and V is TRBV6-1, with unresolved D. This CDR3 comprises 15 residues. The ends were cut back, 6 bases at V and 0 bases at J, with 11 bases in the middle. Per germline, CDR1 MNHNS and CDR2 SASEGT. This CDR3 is CASSYRVSTNEKLFF. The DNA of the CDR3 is TGTGCCAGCAGCTACCGGGTCTCAACTAATGAAAAACTGTTTTTT.

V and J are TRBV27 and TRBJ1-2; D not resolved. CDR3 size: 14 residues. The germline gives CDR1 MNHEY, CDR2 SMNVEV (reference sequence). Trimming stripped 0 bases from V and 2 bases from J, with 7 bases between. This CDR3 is CASSLSAGNYGYTF. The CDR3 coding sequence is TGTGCCAGCAGTTTATCGGCAGGAAACTATGGCTACACCTTC.

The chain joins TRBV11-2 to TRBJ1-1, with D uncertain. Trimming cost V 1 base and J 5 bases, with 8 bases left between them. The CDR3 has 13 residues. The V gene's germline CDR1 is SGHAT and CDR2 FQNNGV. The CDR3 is CASSLGGWTEAFF. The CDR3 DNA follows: TGTGCCAGCAGCTTAGGGGGTTGGACTGAAGCTTTCTTT.

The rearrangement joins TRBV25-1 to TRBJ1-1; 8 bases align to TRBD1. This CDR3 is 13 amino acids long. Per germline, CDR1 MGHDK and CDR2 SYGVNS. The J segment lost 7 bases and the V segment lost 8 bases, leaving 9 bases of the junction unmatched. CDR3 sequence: CASAETGEVEAFF. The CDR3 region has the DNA TGTGCCAGCGCCGAGACAGGGGAGGTTGAAGCTTTCTTT.

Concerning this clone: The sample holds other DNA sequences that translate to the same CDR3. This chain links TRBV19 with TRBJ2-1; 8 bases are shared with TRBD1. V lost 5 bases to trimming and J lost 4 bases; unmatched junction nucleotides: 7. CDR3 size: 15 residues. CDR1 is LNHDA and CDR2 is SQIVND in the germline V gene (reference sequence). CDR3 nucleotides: TGTGCCAGTAGTCCCGGGACAGGTTCGTACAATGAGCAGTTCTTC. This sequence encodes CASSPGTGSYNEQFF. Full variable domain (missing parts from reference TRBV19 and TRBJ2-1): DGGITQSPKYLFRKEGQNVTLSCEQNLNHDAMYWYRQDPGQGLRLIYYSQIVNDFQKGDIAEGYSVSREKKESFPLTVTSAQKNPTAFYLCASSPGTGSYNEQFFGPGTRLTVL.